This TCR beta chain is from a study of T cells in narcolepsy (dated by TCRdb to 2016 to 2019). Context from the whole study: The study enrolled patients with narcolepsy type 1 or type 2 (NT1, NT2) together with healthy control donors. To look for autoreactive T cells in narcolepsy patients that target self-antigens of hypocretin neurons (hypocretin, TRIB2), the study used TCR Vbeta sequencing to follow clonotypes in blood and CSF. Overall study outcomes, separate from this receptor: Plots comparing CSF and blood CD4+ T cell clonotypes from the same patient highlighted HCRT-specific and TRIB2-specific autoreactive clonotypes. Some blood memory CD4+ repertoires from patients and controls contained no sequences matching autoreactive T cell clones. According to the report, autoreactive clonotypes were detected serially in the blood of the same patients and of different patients, but not in healthy controls. Patients and controls had similar numbers of sequenced blood memory CD4+ clonotypes, with averages of about 39,494 in patients and some 35,000 in controls.

Receptor libraries were prepared by the immunoSEQ multiplex PCR assay. TCRdb mirrors the immuneACCESS table, restricted to in-frame sequences. Some clones are absent from its copies; in checked studies, under half trace to an unresolved V gene, and the reason for the others is unknown. Within this sample are approximately 25,000 clones, with approximately 77% of them counted one time only. Around 1% of the sample rests with the top ten. For TCR Vbeta sequencing, memory CD4+ T cells were sorted ex vivo from the peripheral blood of narcolepsy patients and healthy controls. The germline V gene (reference sequence) specifies LNHDA as CDR1 and SQIVND as CDR2. V and J are truncated by 6 bases and 4 bases respectively, leaving an intervening sequence of 9 bases. The CDR3, from cysteine to phenylalanine, totals 12 residues. This entry keeps only the CDR3 DNA: 36 bases, framed from base 1. About this clone: Its antigen specificity is not known. No much larger clonotype is one base removed from it; base qualities were not supplied.

The rearranged segments are TRBV19 and TRBJ1-1, with TRBD1 as a weak D call on 5 bases. This receptor was taken from a human donor in good health. Sequenced material: memory (CD45RA-) CD4+ T cells from blood. The cell subset or site label, as the study defines it: memory T cells sorted ex vivo from peripheral blood. The CDR3 reads CASRSGFTEAFF. The DNA sequence is given as TGTGCCAGTAGATCAGGGTTCACTGAAGCTTTCTTT.